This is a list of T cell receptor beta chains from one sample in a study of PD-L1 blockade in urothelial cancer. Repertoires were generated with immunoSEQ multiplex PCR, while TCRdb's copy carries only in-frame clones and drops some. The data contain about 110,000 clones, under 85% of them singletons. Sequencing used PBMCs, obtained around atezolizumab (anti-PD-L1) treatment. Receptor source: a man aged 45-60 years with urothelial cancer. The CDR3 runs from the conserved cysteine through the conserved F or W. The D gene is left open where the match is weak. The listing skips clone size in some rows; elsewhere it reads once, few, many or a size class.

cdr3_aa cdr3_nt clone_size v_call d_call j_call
CASIGGAYGYTF TGTGCCAGCATCGGGGGGGCCTATGGCTACACCTTC NA TRBV6-1 NA TRBJ1-2
CASSLRPGGVTSELFF TGTGCCAGCAGCTTAAGGCCGGGGGGAGTTACGAGCGAGCTGTTTTTT NA TRBV7-3 TRBD2 TRBJ2-2
CASSLVRGLDNEQFF TGTGCCAGCAGCTTGGTTCGGGGACTGGACAATGAGCAGTTCTTC NA TRBV5-6 NA TRBJ2-1
CASSLVMEREGYTF TGTGCCAGCAGCTTGGTAATGGAGCGGGAGGGCTACACCTTC NA TRBV5-4 NA TRBJ1-2
CASSLGTGSYGYTF TGCGCCAGCAGCCTAGGGACAGGCTCCTATGGCTACACCTTC NA TRBV5-1 TRBD1 TRBJ1-2
CAIGEGSSYNEQFF TGTGCCATCGGTGAGGGGAGCTCCTACAATGAGCAGTTCTTC NA TRBV10-3 NA TRBJ2-1
CASSSGLAGPFF TGTGCCAGCAGCTCAGGACTAGCGGGACCGTTCTTC NA TRBV28 TRBD2 TRBJ2-1
CASRGQDRDNSPLHF TGTGCCAGCAGGGGCCAGGACAGAGATAATTCACCCCTCCACTTT NA TRBV6-6 NA TRBJ1-6
CASSLIVSNEKLFF TGTGCCAGCAGCTTGATAGTTTCTAATGAAAAACTGTTTTTT once TRBV5-5 NA TRBJ1-4
CASSTTGSISYNSPLHF TGTGCCAGCAGTACCACAGGGTCCATCTCCTATAATTCACCCCTCCACTTT NA TRBV28 NA TRBJ1-6
CASSLGRGSGPDTQYF TGTGCTAGCAGCTTAGGCCGGGGATCCGGCCCAGATACGCAGTATTTT few TRBV7-7 NA TRBJ2-3
CASSMTGFMGYTF TGTGCCAGTAGTATGACGGGGTTTATGGGCTACACCTTC NA TRBV19 NA TRBJ1-2
CASSYGRGNEQFF TGTGCCAGCAGTTACGGCAGGGGAAACGAGCAGTTCTTC NA TRBV6-6 NA TRBJ2-1
CASSEALGLAESRQFF TGTGCCAGCAGTGAGGCCCTGGGACTAGCGGAGAGTAGGCAGTTCTTC NA TRBV28 TRBD2 TRBJ2-1
CASSPLWGGGEKLFF TGTGCCAGCAGCCCTCTCTGGGGTGGAGGGGAAAAACTGTTTTTT once TRBV9 NA TRBJ1-4
CASSGSSGQFEETQYF TGTGCCAGCAGTGGGTCTAGCGGGCAGTTCGAAGAGACCCAGTACTTC NA TRBV2 TRBD2 TRBJ2-5
CASSELAETPSTDTQYF TGTGCCAGCAGTGAACTAGCGGAAACGCCTAGCACAGATACGCAGTATTTT once TRBV2 TRBD2 TRBJ2-3
CASGPGTGGLTEAFF TGTGCTAGTGGTCCTGGGACAGGGGGCTTGACTGAAGCTTTCTTT NA TRBV12-5 TRBD1 TRBJ1-1
CAWALAGLPQETQYF TGTGCCTGGGCACTAGCGGGCCTGCCACAAGAGACCCAGTACTTC NA TRBV30 TRBD2 TRBJ2-5
CAWRAAGPSGEQFF TGTGCCTGGAGGGCAGCGGGACCCTCCGGTGAGCAGTTCTTC few TRBV30 TRBD2 TRBJ2-1
CASSSKTQGGTGELFF TGTGCCAGCAGCTCCAAGACCCAGGGGGGAACCGGGGAGCTGTTTTTT NA TRBV7-9 NA TRBJ2-2
CASSLDTLAGTDTQYF TGTGCCAGCAGCTTGGATACCCTAGCGGGGACAGATACGCAGTATTTT once TRBV5-8 TRBD2 TRBJ2-3
CASSTGSTDTQYF TGTGCCAGCTCAACGGGGAGCACAGATACGCAGTATTTT NA TRBV18 NA TRBJ2-3
CASSTGQGTEAFF TGCGCCAGCAGCACGGGACAGGGCACTGAAGCTTTCTTT NA TRBV5-1 TRBD1 TRBJ1-1
CASSHGGDGYTF TGTGCCAGCAGCCATGGGGGGGACGGCTACACCTTC NA TRBV7-9 NA TRBJ1-2